The source of this T cell receptor (beta chain) is a study of control samples from healthy donors and cancer patients. The protocol was immunoSEQ multiplex PCR, while the TCRdb copy is restricted to in-frame clones and leaves out a portion. The sample has about 130,000 clones, more than 70% seen once. Germline V gene sequence: CDR1 LGHDT, CDR2 YNNKEL (reference sequence). V dropped 4 bases and J dropped 5; count of bases not matched to a gene: 7. The CDR3 spans 16 residues. The origin of this receptor is a man aged 50 to 59 in good health. The sample comprised blood. The chain employs TRBV3-1 (or the pseudogene TRBV3-2) and TRBJ2-2, with 10 nucleotides matching TRBD1. CDR3 coding DNA: TGTGCCAGCAGCCTCAGACAGGGGGCAGGAACCGGGGAGCTGTTTTTT. Translating gives CASSLRQGAGTGELFF.